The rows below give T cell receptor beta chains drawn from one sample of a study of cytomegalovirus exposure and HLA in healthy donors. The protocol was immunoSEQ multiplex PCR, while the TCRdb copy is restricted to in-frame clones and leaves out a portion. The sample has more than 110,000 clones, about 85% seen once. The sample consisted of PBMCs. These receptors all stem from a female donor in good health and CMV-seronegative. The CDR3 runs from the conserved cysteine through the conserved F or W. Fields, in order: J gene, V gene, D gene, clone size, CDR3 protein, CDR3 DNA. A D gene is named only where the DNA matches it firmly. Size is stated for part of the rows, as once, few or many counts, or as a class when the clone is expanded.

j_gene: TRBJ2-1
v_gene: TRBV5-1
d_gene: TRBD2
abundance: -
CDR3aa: CASSNGQSSGGEQFF
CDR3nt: TGCGCCAGCAGCAACGGACAGAGTTCGGGAGGGGAGCAGTTCTTC

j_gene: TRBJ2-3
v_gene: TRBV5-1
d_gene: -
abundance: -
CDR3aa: CASSLAQITDTQYF
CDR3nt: TGCGCCAGCAGCTTGGCTCAGATCACAGATACGCAGTATTTT

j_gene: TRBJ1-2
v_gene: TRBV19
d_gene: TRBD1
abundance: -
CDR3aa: CASRAPFDRDTIYGYTF
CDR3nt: TGTGCCAGTAGAGCCCCATTCGACAGGGACACTATCTATGGCTACACCTTC

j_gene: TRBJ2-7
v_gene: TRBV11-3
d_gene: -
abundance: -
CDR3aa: CASSAGTIEQYF
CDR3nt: TGTGCCAGCAGCGCCGGGACAATCGAGCAGTACTTC

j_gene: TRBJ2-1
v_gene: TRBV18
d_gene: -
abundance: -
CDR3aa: CASSPTGEQFF
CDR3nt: TGTGCCAGCTCACCGACGGGGGAGCAGTTCTTC

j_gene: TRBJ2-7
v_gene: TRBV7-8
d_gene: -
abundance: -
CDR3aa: CASSLSGAPSYERYF
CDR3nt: TGTGCCAGCAGCTTGTCAGGGGCGCCCTCCTACGAGCGGTACTTC

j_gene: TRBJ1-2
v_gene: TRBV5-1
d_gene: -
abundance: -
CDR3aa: CASSWGTSDVSYTF
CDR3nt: TGCGCCAGCAGCTGGGGGACATCGGACGTAAGCTACACCTTC

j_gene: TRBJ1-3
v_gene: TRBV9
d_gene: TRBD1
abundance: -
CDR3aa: CASSPRTGGSSGNTIYF
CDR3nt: TGTGCCAGCAGCCCTAGGACAGGGGGGAGTTCTGGAAACACCATATATTTT

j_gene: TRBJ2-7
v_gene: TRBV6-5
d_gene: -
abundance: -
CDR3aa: CASGRDIYEQYF
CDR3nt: TGTGCCAGCGGTCGGGACATCTACGAGCAGTACTTC

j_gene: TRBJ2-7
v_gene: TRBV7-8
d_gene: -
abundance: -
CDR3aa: CASSQTGEQYF
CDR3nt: TGTGCCAGCAGTCAGACGGGAGAGCAGTACTTC

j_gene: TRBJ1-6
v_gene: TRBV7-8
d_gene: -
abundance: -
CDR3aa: CASSLGQISPLHF
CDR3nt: TGTGCCAGCAGCTTAGGACAGATATCACCCCTCCACTTT

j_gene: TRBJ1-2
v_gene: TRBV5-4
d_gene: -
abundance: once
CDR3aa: CASSSDTF
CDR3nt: TGTGCCAGCAGCTCGGACACCTTC

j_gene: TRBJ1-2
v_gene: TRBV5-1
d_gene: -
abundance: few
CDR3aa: CASSPTANYGYTF
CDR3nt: TGCGCCAGCAGCCCGACAGCTAACTATGGCTACACCTTC